This TCR beta chain is drawn from a study of beta chain features in type 1 diabetes. Investigators reverse transcribed all isolated RNA, so they sequenced expressed TCRB transcripts. Only in-frame clones appear in the TCRdb table, and some are missing; sequencing was by immunoSEQ multiplex PCR. The profile covers under 300,000 clones, with about 8.5% appearing a single time and more than 1% taken by the ten largest. The sample taken for sequencing was central memory CD4+ T cells from blood. The sequence derives from a woman aged 18 to 35 in good health.

DNA of the CDR3: TGTGCCAGCAGCTTAACGTGGCTAGCGGGGGGAGAGACCCAGTACTTC. It specifies CASSLTWLAGGETQYF. The chain links TRBV7-8 to TRBJ2-5; TRBD2 aligns across 11 bases. J was trimmed by 4 bases and V by 2 bases; bases with no gene match: 6. Germline CDR1 is SGHVS and CDR2 is FQNEAQ. The CDR3 contains 16 residues.